This T cell receptor (beta chain) was recovered during a study of graft-versus-host responses after intestinal transplantation. Study information: Each of the recipients got a multivisceral, liver-intestinal, or isolated intestinal transplant.

Regarding the study as a whole: An association linked early post-transplant HvG declines with peak circulating GvH clone levels.

CFSE-labeled responder cells (roughly 200,000) were plated with roughly 200,000 irradiated, violet-dye-labeled stimulator cells. Germline CDR1 is MNHEY and CDR2 is SVGAGI. V was shortened by 6 bases and J by 4 bases, with 18 bases between the two germline ends. The CDR3 consists of 15 residues. The data were produced by immunoSEQ multiplex PCR, yet TCRdb's version contains in-frame clones alone and is incomplete. The profile covers over 9,000 clones, with roughly 27% appearing a single time and around 3.4% taken by the ten largest. This clone came up a few times. This receptor was identified in a human patient who received an intestinal transplant. This material consisted of alloreactive CD4+ T cells from a mixed lymphocyte reaction culture, taken before intestinal transplant. Subset denoted: CFSE-low proliferating T cells sorted from approximately six-day pre-transplant mixed lymphocyte reaction (GvH or HvG direction). V gene TRBV6-5 combines with J gene TRBJ1-1; the D gene is possibly TRBD1 (5 bases). The CDR3 is CASSPPEEGFTEAFF. Written as DNA, the CDR3 is TGTGCCAGCAGCCCCCCGGAGGAGGGGTTCACTGAAGCTTTCTTT.